A selection of T cell receptor beta chains follows, all from one sample in a study of memory CD4+ T cells and cytomegalovirus serostatus. The protocol was immunoSEQ multiplex PCR, while the TCRdb copy is restricted to in-frame clones and leaves out a portion. Of roughly 48,000 clones in the sample, approximately 80% were seen once. The sample taken for sequencing was memory CD4+ T cells from blood. The source of these receptors is an adult in good health and CMV-seropositive. Both conserved end residues are part of each CDR3. The D gene is left open where the match is weak. Clone sizes are given selectively: once, few, many, or a class where the clone is expanded.

j_call	d_call	clone_size	v_call	cdr3_nt	cdr3_aa
TRBJ1-6	.	once	TRBV18	TGTGCCAGCTCACCATCTTTCGAGGGACCCCTCCACTTT	CASSPSFEGPLHF
TRBJ1-4	.	.	TRBV7-2	TGTGCCAGCAGCTTATCACAGGGCGGGGGCGAAAAACTGTTTTTT	CASSLSQGGGEKLFF
TRBJ2-1	.	.	TRBV21-1	TGTGCCAGCAACCCGGGACTAAATGAGCAGTTCTTC	CASNPGLNEQFF
TRBJ2-5	TRBD1	.	TRBV20-1	TGCAGTGCTAACAGGGGAGAGACCCAGTACTTC	CSANRGETQYF
TRBJ2-1	TRBD2	.	TRBV7-2	TGTGCCAGCAGCCCACCGGGACTAGCGGGGAACCAGTTCTTC	CASSPPGLAGNQFF
TRBJ2-1	.	.	TRBV5-1	TGCGCCAGCAGCTCCGAAAGACCCGGGACACACTCCTACAATGAGCAGTTCTTC	CASSSERPGTHSYNEQFF
TRBJ2-5	.	.	TRBV4-2	TGTGCCAGCAGCCACCCGGGCCCCTCAAGAGAGACCCAGTACTTC	CASSHPGPSRETQYF
TRBJ1-6	.	few	TRBV7-8	TGTGCCAGTTTTCGGGGGCAAGGGTCACCCCTCCACTTT	CASFRGQGSPLHF
TRBJ2-7	TRBD2	.	TRBV30	TGTGCCTGGAGTGTACTTCCGGGACTAGCGGGAGGTCGTCTTTTTGAGCAGTACTTC	CAWSVLPGLAGGRLFEQYF
TRBJ1-6	.	.	TRBV12-2	TGTGCAAGTCGCTTGCCGTCGTTCCTTAGGAATTCACCCCTCCACTTT	CASRLPSFLRNSPLHF
TRBJ1-2	.	.	TRBV4-3	TGCGCCAGCAGCCAAGATAGGGGGGTCAACTATGGCTACACCTTC	CASSQDRGVNYGYTF
TRBJ2-4	.	.	TRBV4-1	TGCGCCAGCAGCCTATCATTCGGGACGTTCAAAAACATTCAGTACTTC	CASSLSFGTFKNIQYF
TRBJ1-2	TRBD1	.	TRBV29-1	TGCAGCGTTGTGGTCATGGGACAGACTACGGCCTATGGCTACACCTTC	CSVVVMGQTTAYGYTF
TRBJ1-2	.	.	TRBV27	TGTGCCAGCAGTTTATCGATGGTCGAAGGGACCAGAACAGGCTACACCTTC	CASSLSMVEGTRTGYTF
TRBJ2-6	.	.	TRBV5-1	TGCGCCAGTAAATCGGCCGGGGCCAACGTCCTGACTTTC	CASKSAGANVLTF
TRBJ2-5	TRBD1	once	TRBV7-9	TGTGCCAGCAGCTTGTATGGCCGACAGGGGGGGTACCAAGAGACCCAGTACTTC	CASSLYGRQGGYQETQYF
TRBJ1-3	.	.	TRBV18	TGTGCCAGCTCACCAGACTTGGGGGGCTCTGGAAACACCATATATTTT	CASSPDLGGSGNTIYF
TRBJ2-1	.	.	TRBV18	TGTGCCAGCTCACCACCATCCGCCGTTGATGAGCAGTTCTTC	CASSPPSAVDEQFF
TRBJ1-1	.	.	TRBV29-1	TGCAGCGTGAGGGACCGGGCCACTGAAGCTTTCTTT	CSVRDRATEAFF
TRBJ2-2	TRBD2	few	TRBV28	TGTGCCAGCTTTACAGCGGGGGGGGCACGCACCGGGGAGCTGTTTTTT	CASFTAGGARTGELFF
TRBJ2-1	.	once	TRBV28	TGTGCCAGCAACCCCCCGGGAAACCCTGTCAATGAGCAGTTCTTC	CASNPPGNPVNEQFF
TRBJ2-1	TRBD2	.	TRBV5-1	TGCGCCAGCAGCCCAGGTGGTAGCGGGATAGACAATGAGCAGTTCTTC	CASSPGGSGIDNEQFF
TRBJ1-6	.	.	TRBV2	TGTGCCAGCACTGCACAGAATAATTCACCCCTCCACTTT	CASTAQNNSPLHF
TRBJ2-6	.	few	TRBV28	TGTGCCAGCCGAGGTGGCAGGGGAATCTCTGGGGCCAACGTCCTGACTTTC	CASRGGRGISGANVLTF
TRBJ1-2	.	once	TRBV28	TGTGCCAGCAGTTTACTGGACTATGGCTACACCTTC	CASSLLDYGYTF
TRBJ1-6	.	.	TRBV28	TGTGCCAGCAGTTCTCCTGTAACAGGGAATTCACCCCTCCACTTT	CASSSPVTGNSPLHF
TRBJ2-6	TRBD1	once	TRBV7-2	TGTGCCAGCAGCCGGACAGGCTCACCTGGGGCCAACGTCCTGACTTTC	CASSRTGSPGANVLTF
TRBJ2-7	.	.	TRBV20-1	TGCAGTGCTAGGGGCGGCTACGAGCAGTACTTC	CSARGGYEQYF
TRBJ1-1	.	.	TRBV6-6	TGTGCCAGCAGTTACAGGGGGATCCAGATACCTGAAGCTTTCTTT	CASSYRGIQIPEAFF
TRBJ2-3	.	few	TRBV20-1	TGCAGTGCTAGACGGACAGATACGCAGTATTTT	CSARRTDTQYF
TRBJ2-2	.	.	TRBV7-2	TGTGCCAGCAGCTACACGGGCTTTGGAGGGGGGGAGCTGTTTTTT	CASSYTGFGGGELFF
TRBJ1-1	.	.	TRBV28	TGTGCCAGCAGTTTAGTTCAAAGGAACACTGAAGCTTTCTTT	CASSLVQRNTEAFF
TRBJ2-1	TRBD2	.	TRBV30	TGTGCCTGGGCCCGCAAGCGGGACTCCTACAATGAGCAGTTCTTC	CAWARKRDSYNEQFF
TRBJ1-5	.	once	TRBV20-1	TGCGCGAGGGGGTCGGGTCAGCCCCAGCATTTT	CARGSGQPQHF
TRBJ1-4	.	.	TRBV10-3	TGTGCCATCAGGCCGGAGGTTGGTGAAAAACTGTTTTTT	CAIRPEVGEKLFF
TRBJ1-2	TRBD1	once	TRBV27	TGTGCCAGCAGGGGACAGACGCCTAACTATGGCTACACCTTC	CASRGQTPNYGYTF
TRBJ2-1	.	.	TRBV2	TGTGCCAGCAGCTCCCCATACAATGAGCAGTTCTTC	CASSSPYNEQFF
TRBJ2-7	.	.	TRBV2	TGTGCCAGCAGTGAAAACGGCTACGAGCAGTACTTC	CASSENGYEQYF
TRBJ1-1	.	.	TRBV28	TGTGCCAGCAGTCCCTACCTGAAGAGCACTGAAGCTTTCTTT	CASSPYLKSTEAFF
TRBJ1-2	TRBD1	few	TRBV29-1	TGCAGCGTTGAATCTTCAGGGGGGGGCTACACCTTC	CSVESSGGGYTF
TRBJ2-1	.	.	TRBV6-1	TGTGCCAGCGGGAAATCCTACAATGAGCAGTTCTTC	CASGKSYNEQFF
TRBJ1-2	TRBD1	.	TRBV6-5	TGTGCCAGCAGTTACCGTCAGGGGGCGTACGGCTACACCTTC	CASSYRQGAYGYTF
TRBJ2-1	TRBD2	.	TRBV28	TGTGCCAGCAGGAGGCTAGCGGGTTACAATGAGCAGTTCTTC	CASRRLAGYNEQFF
TRBJ1-1	.	.	TRBV15	TGTGCCACCAGCAGAGATCGAAAAGTGGGCACTGAAGCTTTCTTT	CATSRDRKVGTEAFF
TRBJ1-5	.	medium-sized	TRBV30	TGTGCCTGGAGAGGACAGTTAAATCAGCCCCAGCATTTT	CAWRGQLNQPQHF
TRBJ1-3	.	.	TRBV5-4	TGTGCCAGCAGCCCCGGGGGGGGCCCTGGAAACACCATATATTTT	CASSPGGGPGNTIYF
TRBJ2-5	.	.	TRBV9	TGTGCCAGCAGCTTCCAGGCGAGGGGAGAGACCCAGTACTTC	CASSFQARGETQYF
TRBJ1-4	.	.	TRBV15	TGTGCCACCAGTTTCGGTGCAACTAATGAAAAACTGTTTTTT	CATSFGATNEKLFF
TRBJ2-7	TRBD1	.	TRBV6-5	TGTGCCAGCACCAAGGGGACAGGGAACGAGCAGTACTTC	CASTKGTGNEQYF
TRBJ2-7	TRBD1	.	TRBV5-3	TGTGCCAGAAGCTTGCGGGACAGGGAAGGTGACGAGCAGTACTTC	CARSLRDREGDEQYF
TRBJ2-7	.	.	TRBV4-1	TGCGCCAGCAGCCCCCGCGATGAGCTTTCCTACGAGCAGTACTTC	CASSPRDELSYEQYF
TRBJ2-7	TRBD2	.	TRBV7-9	TGTGCCAGCAGCTCCGGAGGGGGACTAGTGGCCGAGCAGTACTTC	CASSSGGGLVAEQYF
TRBJ2-7	.	.	TRBV6-5	TGTGCCAGCAGTTTAGAGAGGAAACCCTCCTACGAGCAGTACTTC	CASSLERKPSYEQYF